This T cell receptor (beta chain) was identified in a study of cytomegalovirus exposure and HLA in healthy donors. Study-level results: Using the classifier, cytomegalovirus status was reportedly diagnosed with high specificity and sensitivity.

Every donor was a healthy person donating bone marrow. The PCR used 60 Vbeta and 13 Jbeta primers. Produced via immunoSEQ multiplex PCR; TCRdb's table is partial and in-frame only. Of about 120,000 clones in the sample, roughly 80% were seen once. Of note for this clone: As yet, its antigen is unknown.

The CDR3 extends over 16 amino acids. In germline, CDR1 is SGDLS, CDR2 YYNGEE. V was clipped by 0 bases and J by 1 base, with 13 bases between them. The source of this sequence is a woman under 30 in good health and CMV-seronegative. Sequenced sample: PBMCs. J is TRBJ2-5 and V is TRBV9; no definite D call. The CDR3 sequence: CASSVDPGQSQETQYF. The CDR3 DNA is TGTGCCAGCAGCGTAGATCCCGGTCAATCCCAAGAGACCCAGTACTTC.